These 25 T cell receptor beta chains share one sample of origin, sequenced in a study of T cell clonality in common variable immunodeficiency. Data came from immunoSEQ multiplex PCR; TCRdb stores just in-frame clones and leaves some out. The sample was found to contain over 35,000 clones, and every one recurs. Sequencing was done on a sample of peripheral blood mononuclear cells. These receptors came from a person aged 18 to 75 in good health.

This clone was counted ten times or more. The read halts 3 residues ahead of the CDR3 end, with the missing end drawn from the germline J gene. J is TRBJ2-5 and V is TRBV30, with TRBD1 identical over 9 bases. Germline lookup yields CDR1 GTSNPN and CDR2 SVGIG (reference sequence). V trimming: 2 bases; J trimming: 2 bases; junction bases outside the gene matches: 3. The CDR3 spans 14 residues. Incomplete CDR3 DNA: TGTGCCTGGAGTACAGGACAGGGGCAAGAGACC. It codes for CAWSTGQGQET. The full CDR3 is CAWSTGQGQETQYF.

This clone occurred many times. The read ends 3 residues shy of where the CDR3 ends; the end is completed using the germline J gene. The V gene is TRBV11-2, the J gene TRBJ1-1; TRBD1 matches at 8 bases. The CDR3 has 14 residues. The V segment lost 5 bases and the J segment 5 bases; nucleotides outside the gene matches: 7. Germline V CDR1 and CDR2: SGHAT, FQNNGV. The CDR3 bases that were read are TGTGCCAGCAGCCGACAGGGGCAGAGGACTGAA. This gives the protein CASSRQGQRTE. The complete CDR3 reads CASSRQGQRTEAFF.

This clone was picked up a small number of times. A much larger clone lies one base from this, so it may be a read error. The CDR3 DNA, read in part, is TGTGCCAGCAGCCTTCGTAGCTCTGGGGCCAACGTA. Translation: CASSLRSSGANV. In full, the CDR3 reads CASSLRSSGANVLFF. This rearrangement joins TRBV2 to TRBJ1-4; tentative D call: TRBD1 (5 bases). Sequencing ends 3 residues short of the CDR3 end; the germline J gene provides the rest. The CDR3 is 15 residues long. Germline CDR1 SNHLY, CDR2 FYNNEI.

This clone was recorded many times. The CDR3 end lies 3 residues beyond the end of the read and is filled in from the germline J gene. Additional DNA sequences in this sample encode the identical CDR3. The V and J genes are TRBV7-9 and TRBJ2-7; TRBD1 is a possible D gene (5 bases). V was pared by 0 bases and J by 4 bases, with 13 bases between. Germline V gene sequence: CDR1 SEHNR, CDR2 FQNEAQ (reference sequence). The CDR3 spans 15 residues. CDR3 DNA (partial): TGTGCCAGCAGCTTAGCCCCAGGACACCAATACGAG. Protein sequence: CASSLAPGHQYE. The whole CDR3 region reads CASSLAPGHQYEQYF. Full variable domain (missing parts from reference TRBV7-9 and TRBJ2-7): DTGVSQNPRHKITKRGQNVTFRCDPISEHNRLYWYRQTLGQGPEFLTYFQNEAQLEKSRLLSDRFSAERPKGSFSTLEIQRTEQGDSAMYLCASSLAPGHQYEQYFGPGTRLTVT.

This clone was counted ten times or more. The CDR3 sequence is CASSIADRVTEAFF. The covered CDR3 bases are TGTGCCAGTAGTATAGCGGACAGGGTGACTGAA. The chain uses TRBV19 and TRBJ1-1, with TRBD1 identical over 8 bases. The read finishes 3 residues shy of the CDR3 end, and the germline J gene is used to complete it. Trimming removed 1 base from V and 5 bases from J; junction bases left unmatched: 3. Germline V gene lookup returns CDR1 LNHDA and CDR2 SQIVND (reference sequence). This CDR3 is 14 amino acids long.

This clone was detected many times. The read terminates 3 residues ahead of where the CDR3 ends, so the germline J gene completes it. The chain uses TRBV13 and TRBJ1-2, with D possibly TRBD1 on 5 matching bases. V lost 6 bases and J 5 bases, leaving 25 bases between the germline ends. CDR1 and CDR2 from the germline V gene are PRHDT and FYEKMQ (reference sequence). The CDR3 consists of 17 residues. The sequenced CDR3 bases are TGTGCCAGCAGTTTATCCGGGGGGGACCGACGATTTTATGGC. Protein product: CASSLSGGDRRFYG. The whole CDR3 protein is CASSLSGGDRRFYGYTF.

This clone was picked up many times. The read is 3 residues too short to cover the CDR3 end, so that end is filled in from the germline J gene. The chain recombines TRBV14 with TRBJ1-6, with 7 bases matching TRBD1. Germline-derived CDR1 and CDR2 are SGHDN and FVKESK. V was clipped by 4 bases and J by 12 bases; unmatched bases: 6. The CDR3 has 13 residues. The CDR3 DNA, read in part, is TGTGCCAGCAGCCGGACAGGCCGCGAACCC. Translation gives CASSRTGREP. The CDR3 in full is CASSRTGREPLHF. Based on the CDR3 plus reference TRBV14 and TRBJ1-6, the full variable domain is EAGVTQFPSHSVIEKGQTVTLRCDPISGHDNLYWYRRVMGKEIKFLLHFVKESKQDESGMPNNRFLAERTGGTYSTLKVQPAELEDSGVYFCASSRTGREPLHFGNGTRLTVT.

This clone has at least ten counts. The CDR3 end lies 3 residues beyond the end of the read and is filled in from the germline J gene. This chain links TRBV30 with TRBJ1-4; weak D call: TRBD1 (5 bases). The germline gives CDR1 GTSNPN, CDR2 SVGIG (reference sequence). This CDR3 is 13 amino acids long. With 5 bases removed from V and 0 bases from J, the gap between germline ends came to 7 bases. The CDR3 bases that were read are TGTGCCTGGGCGACAGCAACTAATGAAAAA. The encoded protein is CAWATATNEK. The entire CDR3 protein reads CAWATATNEKLFF. The complete variable domain, with remaining parts taken from reference TRBV30 and TRBJ1-4, reads SQTIHQWPATLVQPVGSPLSLECTVEGTSNPNLYWYRQAAGRGLQLLFYSVGIGQISSEVPQNLSASRPQDRQFILSSKKLLLSDSGFYLCAWATATNEKLFFGSGTQLSVL.

This clone was counted at least ten times. The read finishes 3 residues shy of the CDR3 end, and the germline J gene is used to complete it. The chain is built from TRBV2 and TRBJ2-3, with 8 bases that match TRBD2. This CDR3 is built from 14 residues. Germline loops: CDR1 SNHLY, CDR2 FYNNEI. The V gene end was trimmed by 5 bases and the J gene end by 1 base; junction bases not matched to a gene: 2. The CDR3 DNA, read in part, is TGTGCCAGCAGTCAGGGACTAGGCACAGATACG. As protein: CASSQGLGTDT. The whole CDR3 protein is CASSQGLGTDTQYF.

A remark on this clone: The CDR3 goes on 3 residues after the read ends, and that part is filled in from the germline J gene. The rearrangement joins TRBV19 to TRBJ2-3; D might be TRBD1 (6 bases). The CDR3 length is 13 residues. CDR1 and CDR2 from the germline V gene are LNHDA and SQIVND (reference sequence). CDR3 residues: CASSTQGYQPQYF. Partial CDR3 DNA: TGTGCCAGTAGTACACAGGGCTATCAGCCG.

This clone was seen repeatedly, ten times or more. The missing CDR3 end, 3 residues past where the read stops, is filled in from the germline J gene. V and J are TRBV20-1 and TRBJ2-3, with D unresolved. V shed 4 bases and J shed 4 bases, with 9 bases lying between them. Germline-derived CDR1 and CDR2 are DFQATT and SNEGSKA (reference sequence). The CDR3 has 12 residues. Incomplete CDR3 DNA: TGCAGTGCTATAGAGAAGGCAGATACG. This encodes CSAIEKADT. In full, the CDR3 reads CSAIEKADTQYF.

This clone was seen many times. The DNA ends 3 residues before the CDR3 does, and the rest of the CDR3 is filled in from the germline J gene. The chain carries TRBV28 and TRBJ2-1; D perhaps matches TRBD2 (7 bases). Germline V lookup: CDR1 MDHEN, CDR2 SYDVKM. Trimming took off 4 bases at V and 7 bases at J, with 14 bases between the two ends. The CDR3 runs to 14 residues. The CDR3 sequence is CASSSLGGRNEQFF. Partial CDR3 DNA: TGTGCCAGCAGTTCCCTCGGGGGGCGGAATGAG.

This clone was found many times. The read stops 3 residues short of the end of the CDR3; the missing end is completed from the germline J gene. The V call is TRBV28, the J call TRBJ2-7; no firm D call. Germline-derived CDR1 and CDR2 are MDHEN and SYDVKM. Trimming stripped 3 bases from V and 0 bases from J, with 12 bases between. This CDR3 has 15 residues. CDR3 in amino acids: CASSLVADFSYEQYF. CDR3 DNA, as far as it was read: TGTGCCAGCAGTTTGGTAGCCGACTTCTCCTACGAG.

This clone was picked up many times. From the germline J gene comes the end of the CDR3, since the read stops 3 residues before it. The V call is TRBV24-1, the J call TRBJ1-5; 7 nucleotides agree with TRBD1. The V and J ends lost 3 bases and 4 bases, in that order; junction bases with no gene match: 14. CDR3 length: 18 residues. Germline values: CDR1 KGHDR, CDR2 SFDVKD. CDR3 DNA, as far as it was read: TGTGCCACCAGTGATCCGCGACAGGGACCGATAGCAAATCAGCCC. Protein sequence: CATSDPRQGPIANQP. The whole CDR3 protein reads CATSDPRQGPIANQPQHF.

In regard to this clone: Coverage ceases 3 residues before the CDR3 finishes, and the germline J gene fills in the end. The chain is built from TRBV20-1 and TRBJ1-2, with 9 bases matching TRBD1. The J segment lost 4 bases and the V segment lost 3 bases, leaving 15 bases of the junction unmatched. From germline, CDR1 is DFQATT and CDR2 SNEGSKA (reference sequence). This CDR3 has 17 amino acids. The part of the CDR3 DNA that was read is TGCAGTGCTAGTCCCCCGGGACAGGGTTTCGGTCGCTATGGC. Translating gives CSASPPGQGFGRYG. The entire CDR3 is CSASPPGQGFGRYGYTF.

The sample holds many counts of this clone. The read is 3 residues too short to cover the CDR3 end, so that end is filled in from the germline J gene. The genes are TRBV27 and TRBJ1-1, with D possibly matching TRBD1 (6 bases). V was trimmed by 0 bases and J by 0 bases, leaving 14 bases between them. This CDR3 has 17 residues. Per germline, CDR1 MNHEY and CDR2 SMNVEV (reference sequence). The part of the CDR3 DNA that was read is TGTGCCAGCAGTTTATCTGGGGGGGCTCACATGAACACTGAA. Its translation is CASSLSGGAHMNTE. The entire CDR3 protein reads CASSLSGGAHMNTEAFF.

This clone appeared many times. The read ends 3 residues before the CDR3 terminus; that terminus is restored from the germline J gene. This rearrangement joins TRBV6-2 or TRBV6-3 to TRBJ2-2; D unresolved. Trimming took off 6 bases at V and 5 bases at J, with 4 bases between the two ends. The CDR3 has 11 residues. Germline V CDR1 and CDR2: MNHEY, SVGEGT. CDR3: CASRTTGELFF. The sequenced part of the CDR3 DNA is TGTGCCAGCAGGACTACCGGGGAG.

This clone was seen repeatedly, ten times or more. The read ends 3 residues shy of where the CDR3 ends; the end is completed using the germline J gene. This chain uses TRBV6-4 with TRBJ1-2; D not certain. The ends were cut back, 2 bases at V and 7 bases at J, with 8 bases in the middle. The CDR3 is 12 amino acids. Germline-derived CDR1 and CDR2 are MRHNA and SNTAGT. CDR3 DNA, as far as it was read: TGTGCCAGCAGTGACCGCGGGGTTGGC. It codes for CASSDRGVG. The whole CDR3 sequence is CASSDRGVGYTF.

There are a few counts of this clone. Partial CDR3 DNA: TGTGCCAGTAGTCCGGGGACTAGCGGGAGAGGGGCCTACAATGAG. Translation: CASSPGTSGRGAYNE. The whole CDR3 sequence is CASSPGTSGRGAYNEQFF. The chain has TRBV19 and TRBJ2-1; 14 bases are a match to TRBD2. The read stops 3 residues short of the end of the CDR3; the missing end is completed from the germline J gene. J gave up 2 bases and V 5 bases, and 8 bases lay outside the gene matches. The germline gives CDR1 LNHDA, CDR2 SQIVND (reference sequence). The CDR3 runs 18 residues.

This clone showed up many times. The CDR3 DNA, read in part, is TGTGCCAGCAGCGTCCTGAACACTGAA. This gives the protein CASSVLNTE. The CDR3, in full, reads CASSVLNTEAFF. V and J are TRBV2 and TRBJ1-1; D is uncertain. Coverage ceases 3 residues before the CDR3 finishes, and the germline J gene fills in the end. The CDR3 contains 12 residues. V dropped 6 bases and J dropped 0 bases, with 5 bases sitting between them. Germline lookup yields CDR1 SNHLY and CDR2 FYNNEI.

The sample holds many counts of this clone. The CDR3 end lies 3 residues beyond the end of the read and is filled in from the germline J gene. This sequence joins TRBV12-5 and TRBJ1-6; 7 bases are a match to TRBD1. CDR3 size: 17 residues. The germline CDR1 and CDR2 sequences are LGHNT and FRNRAP. The V segment lost 3 bases and the J segment 0 bases; nucleotides outside the gene matches: 5. The sequenced part of the CDR3 DNA is TGTGCTAGTGGTTTACAGGGGCCCCCCTCCTATAATTCACCC. It yields the protein CASGLQGPPSYNSP. The complete CDR3 reads CASGLQGPPSYNSPLHF.

This clone was observed at least ten times. The read terminates 3 residues before the CDR3 end, so the remaining end is supplied by the germline J gene. The chain has TRBV5-1 and TRBJ1-4; D is undetermined. Germline-derived CDR1 and CDR2 are SGHRS and YFSETQ. The CDR3 extends over 13 amino acids. The CDR3: CASSLDSNSPLFF. The covered CDR3 bases are TGCGCCAGCAGCTTGGACAGTAATTCACCA.

This clone has just a few counts. The read stops 3 residues short of the end of the CDR3; the missing end is completed from the germline J gene. This chain uses TRBV30 with TRBJ2-7; D gene unclear. This CDR3 region has 12 residues. The ends were cut back, 3 bases at V and 5 bases at J, with 11 bases in the middle. Looked up from germline, CDR1 is GTSNPN and CDR2 is SVGIG (reference sequence). The part of the CDR3 DNA that was read is TGTGCCTGGAGCCGTAGGGCCGACGAG. Its translation is CAWSRRADE. The CDR3, in full, reads CAWSRRADEQYF.

This clone was seen repeatedly, ten times or more. From the germline J gene comes the end of the CDR3, since the read stops 3 residues before it. The chain links TRBV19 to TRBJ1-4; weak D call: TRBD1 (5 bases). The CDR3 covers 16 residues. The V end was cut by 5 bases, the J end by 5 bases, with 18 bases between. Germline CDR1 and CDR2: LNHDA and SQIVND (reference sequence). The CDR3 DNA, read in part, is TGTGCCAGTAGTGCCCGCGATGCGGGGGGGAATGAAAAA. It translates to CASSARDAGGNEK. From start to end, the CDR3 is CASSARDAGGNEKLFF.

This clone was counted ten times or more. Read data end 3 residues before the CDR3 end; the end is taken from the germline J gene. This specimen includes other DNA sequences encoding the same CDR3. The V call is TRBV7-2, the J call TRBJ2-7; 11 bases align to TRBD2. Germline trimming cut 3 bases from V and 2 bases from J; bases unmatched to any gene: 0. The CDR3 is 14 residues long. Germline V lookup: CDR1 SGHTA, CDR2 FQGNSA. This CDR3 reads CASSLTSGTYEQYF. CDR3 DNA (partial): TGTGCCAGCAGCTTGACTAGCGGGACCTACGAG.